The clone carrying this TCR beta chain came up once. The data originate from a study of blood T cell repertoires in COVID-19. For the study at large: COVID-19 samples collected from the United States, Italy and Spain covered acute and convalescent phases. PBMCs, B-cell-depleted T cells, or T cells were the source of the cDNA or gDNA that made up the material.

The CDR3 runs 16 residues. Germline loops: CDR1 SNHLY, CDR2 FYNNEI. Trimming cost V 4 bases and J 3 bases, with 18 bases left between them. Per the authors' pipeline: Nucleated cell number was recorded as an estimate derived from reference gene primer amplification. Generated by immunoSEQ multiplex PCR, the TCRdb table keeps only in-frame clones and is missing some. That table gives V, J and clone size, and the DNA gave D and trimming. There are approximately 110,000 clones in the sample; 85% to 90% occur only once, and roughly 32% lies in the top ten. This TCR was recovered from an elderly woman with acute or convalescent COVID-19. The sample was peripheral blood. The V and J genes are TRBV2 and TRBJ1-2, with D possibly matching TRBD1 (5 bases). The CDR3, as DNA: TGTGCCAGCAGTGGGCAGGGTCTTGGTGGGGACTATGGCTACACCTTC. It is translated as CASSGQGLGGDYGYTF.